These 21 T cell receptor beta chains were sequenced from one sample in a study of blood T cell repertoires in COVID-19. TCRdb's table, derived via immunoSEQ multiplex PCR, lists solely in-frame clones and lacks some. The sample shows some 130,000 clones, roughly 80% of them seen only once. Sequencing was carried out using PBMCs or T cells enriched from blood (not recorded which). These receptors all come from a man between 35 and 55 years old with acute COVID-19.

The chain recombines TRBV9 with TRBJ1-3; 7 nucleotides match TRBD1. The CDR3 totals 15 residues. The germline V gene has CDR1 SGDLS and CDR2 YYNGEE. Losses at the gene ends were 6 bases for V and 1 base for J; bases not matched to a gene: 7. The CDR3 region has the DNA TGTGCCAGCAACTACCCGACAGGGTCTGGAAACACCATATATTTT. As protein: CASNYPTGSGNTIYF.

The CDR3 sequence: CASLRTSEATDTQYF. CDR3 DNA: TGTGCCAGTCTAAGGACTAGCGAAGCCACAGATACGCAGTATTTT. This chain uses TRBV19 with TRBJ2-3; 9 nucleotides match TRBD2. The CDR3 loop spans 15 amino acids. After removal of 8 bases from V and 2 bases from J, the junction contained 8 bases not matched to a gene. CDR1 and CDR2 (germline): LNHDA, SQIVND (reference sequence).

This clone was detected a few times. The DNA of the CDR3 is TGCAGCGCACAGACAGGGATGGGTGAAAAACTGTTTTTT. It yields the protein CSAQTGMGEKLFF. The gene calls are TRBV29-1 and TRBJ1-4, with TRBD1 identical over 7 bases. V lost 7 bases, J lost 7 bases, and 9 bases stayed unmatched. Germline V CDR1 and CDR2: SQVTM, ANQGSEA. CDR3 length: 13 amino acids.

As for this clone: Distinct nucleotide sequences in the sample also encode this CDR3. V usage is TRBV9 and J usage is TRBJ2-2; D uncertain. Germline V gene lookup returns CDR1 SGDLS and CDR2 YYNGEE. The CDR3 is made up of 14 amino acids. V lost 0 bases, J lost 2 bases, and 5 bases lay in between. In DNA form, the CDR3 reads TGTGCCAGCAGCGTAGGAGGAAACACCGGGGAGCTGTTTTTT. Translated: CASSVGGNTGELFF. Looking up the rest from reference TRBV9 and TRBJ2-2 gives the full variable domain: DSGVTQTPKHLITATGQRVTLRCSPRSGDLSVYWYQQSLDQGLQFLIQYYNGEERAKGNILERFSAQQFPDLHSELNLSSLELGDSALYFCASSVGGNTGELFFGEGSRLTVL.

The V gene is TRBV10-1, the J gene TRBJ1-1; 9 bases agree with TRBD1. The CDR3 contains 17 residues. CDR1 is WNHNN, CDR2 SYGVQD, per germline (reference sequence). J gave up 4 bases and V 6 bases, and 15 bases lay outside the gene matches. The CDR3 sequence is CASRDRGFILDRTEAFF. In nucleotides, the CDR3 is TGCGCCAGCAGAGACAGGGGGTTTATCTTAGATCGCACTGAAGCTTTCTTT.

This rearrangement joins TRBV28 to TRBJ1-1; tentative D call: TRBD1 (5 bases). Trimming pared 4 bases from V and 5 bases from J, leaving 14 bases between. Per the germline V gene, CDR1 is MDHEN and CDR2 is SYDVKM. The CDR3 is made up of 14 amino acids. In nucleotides, the CDR3 is TGTGCCAGCAGTTCCGGGGGAGTGAGGACTGAAGCTTTCTTT. Translation: CASSSGGVRTEAFF. Full variable domain (missing parts from reference TRBV28 and TRBJ1-1): DVKVTQSSRYLVKRTGEKVFLECVQDMDHENMFWYRQDPGLGLRLIYFSYDVKMKEKGDIPEGYSVSREKKERFSLILESASTNQTSMYLCASSSGGVRTEAFFGQGTRLTVV.

The V and J genes are TRBV2 and TRBJ1-1; D perhaps matches TRBD1 (6 bases). Germline V gives CDR1 SNHLY, CDR2 FYNNEI. This CDR3 has 13 amino acids. Trimming left V 6 bases short and J 3 bases short, with 11 bases between. Written as DNA, the CDR3 is TGTGCCAGCAGGGTTAGGACAGACACTGAAGCTTTCTTT. Its translation is CASRVRTDTEAFF.

This sequence joins TRBV7-7 and TRBJ2-5; 7 positions agree with TRBD1. Germline V gene sequence: CDR1 SSHAT, CDR2 FNYEAQ (reference sequence). The CDR3 consists of 15 residues. V lost 5 bases, J lost 5 bases, and 11 bases stayed unmatched. The CDR3 DNA reads TGTGCCAGCAGCGACAGGGCTAATGTGGGCGAGACCCAGTACTTC. Translated, it gives CASSDRANVGETQYF.

V and J are TRBV27 and TRBJ1-3; unclear D gene. V was pared by 0 bases and J by 0 bases, with 9 bases between. The CDR3 is 16 residues long. Germline lookup yields CDR1 MNHEY and CDR2 SMNVEV (reference sequence). The CDR3 loop reads CASSLSNPYSGNTIYF. CDR3 coding DNA: TGTGCCAGCAGTTTATCGAACCCCTACTCTGGAAACACCATATATTTT.

The rearrangement joins TRBV28 to TRBJ1-2, with 11 nucleotides matching TRBD1. This CDR3 spans 14 amino acids. The germline V gene encodes CDR1 MDHEN and CDR2 SYDVKM. V trimming: 5 bases; J trimming: 8 bases; junction bases outside the gene matches: 7. Here the CDR3 reads CASSPRDRGYGYTF. CDR3 sequence (DNA): TGTGCCAGCAGTCCTAGGGACAGGGGGTACGGCTACACCTTC.

The V call is TRBV27, the J call TRBJ1-1; D is ambiguous. The CDR3 is 14 amino acids. Trimming cost V 2 bases and J 0 bases, with 7 bases left between them. Germline CDR1 and CDR2: MNHEY and SMNVEV (reference sequence). The CDR3 loop reads CASSLNSLNTEAFF. CDR3 nucleotides: TGTGCCAGCAGTTTAAACAGCTTGAACACTGAAGCTTTCTTT.

As for this clone: Within the sample, other DNA sequences also encode this same CDR3. The chain links TRBV7-8 to TRBJ1-2, with D possibly matching TRBD1 (5 bases). The CDR3 contains 16 residues. The germline V gene encodes CDR1 SGHVS and CDR2 FQNEAQ. Trimming took off 1 base at V and 0 bases at J, with 12 bases between the two ends. The CDR3, as DNA: TGTGCCAGCAGCTTAGTCGCAGGGCCGACTAACTATGGCTACACCTTC. Its translation: CASSLVAGPTNYGYTF.

The chain carries TRBV7-9 and TRBJ2-3; 9 bases fit TRBD2. The CDR3 consists of 15 residues. Germline assignment: CDR1 SEHNR and CDR2 FQNEAQ (reference sequence). V trimming: 5 bases; J trimming: 5 bases; junction bases outside the gene matches: 8. The CDR3 region has the DNA TGTGCCAGCAGCCCCCTTCGACTAGCGGAAGATACGCAGTATTTT. Protein product: CASSPLRLAEDTQYF.

The gene calls are TRBV5-4 and TRBJ1-2; 9 bases align to TRBD1. The CDR3 loop spans 13 amino acids. J was trimmed by 8 bases and V by 4 bases; bases with no gene match: 6. The germline V gene has CDR1 SGHNT and CDR2 YYREEE (reference sequence). The CDR3 DNA reads as TGTGCCAGCAGCCTAGGGACAGGGTCGGGCTACACCTTC. Translating it yields CASSLGTGSGYTF. The full variable domain, in which reference TRBV5-4 and TRBJ1-2 provide the parts outside the CDR3, is ETGVTQSPTHLIKTRGQQVTLRCSSQSGHNTVSWYQQALGQGPQFIFQYYREEENGRGNFPPRFSGLQFPNYSSELNVNALELDDSALYLCASSLGTGSGYTFGSGTRLTVV.

This clone has just one count. The genes are TRBV10-2 and TRBJ1-4; D is undetermined. V was clipped by 0 bases and J by 7 bases, with 15 bases between them. This CDR3 is 16 amino acids long. In germline, CDR1 is WSHSY, CDR2 SAAADI. The CDR3 coding sequence is TGCGCCAGCAGTGAGTCGAGCGGGGTTTACGGTGAAAAACTGTTTTTT. Its protein is CASSESSGVYGEKLFF.

The chain is built from TRBV4-3 and TRBJ2-1, with a tentative D call TRBD1 (6 bases). This CDR3 contains 13 residues. Germline CDR1 and CDR2: LGHNA and YSLEER. The ends were cut back, 3 bases at V and 8 bases at J, with 11 bases in the middle. The CDR3 region has the DNA TGCGCCAGCAGCCATGGACAGCTAGATGAGCAGTTCTTC. Translation gives CASSHGQLDEQFF.

The V call is TRBV10-3, the J call TRBJ2-5; 7 nucleotides agree with TRBD1. V lost 5 bases to trimming and J lost 4 bases; unmatched junction nucleotides: 10. CDR3 length equals 15 residues. CDR1 is ENHRY and CDR2 is SYGVKD in the germline V gene. The CDR3 DNA reads TGTGCCATCAGTTCGGGACAGCCGACGGGAGAGACCCAGTACTTC. This encodes CAISSGQPTGETQYF.

The chain has TRBV27 and TRBJ2-5, with TRBD2 as a possible D gene (7 bases). The ends were cut back, 6 bases at V and 7 bases at J, with 24 bases in the middle. The germline V gene encodes CDR1 MNHEY and CDR2 SMNVEV (reference sequence). The CDR3 totals 16 residues. The CDR3, as DNA: TGTGCCAGCAGGGGATCTCACGGGGGGCCCGACGTGACCCAGTACTTC. Amino acids: CASRGSHGGPDVTQYF.

The V call is TRBV28, the J call TRBJ1-2; D unclear. The CDR3 is 13 amino acids. Trimming left V 8 bases short and J 0 bases short, with 10 bases between. Germline-derived CDR1 and CDR2 are MDHEN and SYDVKM. The CDR3 sequence: CASALRPNYGYTF. The CDR3 DNA follows: TGTGCCAGCGCGCTGAGGCCTAACTATGGCTACACCTTC.

The rearrangement links TRBV12-3 or TRBV12-4 to TRBJ2-1, with D unresolved. V was clipped by 8 bases and J by 9 bases, with 11 bases between them. The CDR3 totals 11 residues. The CDR3 bases are TGTGCCAGCTGGTGGAGTGGTGAGCAGTTCTTC. Protein: CASWWSGEQFF.

In its sample, this clone was seen once. The chain is built from TRBV27 and TRBJ1-5; D is unclear. V was pared by 2 bases and J by 7 bases, with 15 bases between. This CDR3 is 15 amino acids long. Per germline, CDR1 MNHEY and CDR2 SMNVEV (reference sequence). CDR3 protein: CASSLEGFGVQPQHF. The DNA for the CDR3 is TGTGCCAGCAGTTTAGAGGGTTTTGGGGTGCAGCCCCAGCATTTT.